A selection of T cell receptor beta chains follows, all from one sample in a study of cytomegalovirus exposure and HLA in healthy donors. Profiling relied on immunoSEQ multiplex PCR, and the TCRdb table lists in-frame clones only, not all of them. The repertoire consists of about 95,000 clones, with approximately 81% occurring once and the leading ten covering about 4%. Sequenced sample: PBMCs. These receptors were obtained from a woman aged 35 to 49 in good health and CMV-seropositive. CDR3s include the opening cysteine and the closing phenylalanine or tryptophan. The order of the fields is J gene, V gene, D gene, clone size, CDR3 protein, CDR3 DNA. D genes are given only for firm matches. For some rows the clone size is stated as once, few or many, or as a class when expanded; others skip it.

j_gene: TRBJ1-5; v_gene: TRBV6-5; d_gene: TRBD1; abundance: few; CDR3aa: CASSYSGQRGNQPQHF; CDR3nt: TGTGCCAGCAGTTATTCGGGACAGAGGGGCAATCAGCCCCAGCATTTT
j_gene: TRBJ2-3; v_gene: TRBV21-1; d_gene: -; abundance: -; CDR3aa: CATTESTDTQYF; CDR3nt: TGTGCCACGACAGAGAGCACAGATACGCAGTATTTT
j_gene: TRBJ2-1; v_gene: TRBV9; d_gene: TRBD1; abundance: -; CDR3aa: CASSGDRGGEQFF; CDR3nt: TGTGCCAGCAGCGGGGACAGGGGAGGCGAGCAGTTCTTC
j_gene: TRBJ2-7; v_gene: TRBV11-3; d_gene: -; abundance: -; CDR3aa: CASSLSGGGTHSYEQYF; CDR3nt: TGTGCCAGCAGCTTATCCGGTGGCGGGACCCACTCCTACGAGCAGTACTTC
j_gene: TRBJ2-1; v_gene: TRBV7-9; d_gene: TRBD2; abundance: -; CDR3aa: CASSLNGGSYNEQFF; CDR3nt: TGTGCCAGCAGCTTAAACGGGGGGTCTTACAATGAGCAGTTCTTC
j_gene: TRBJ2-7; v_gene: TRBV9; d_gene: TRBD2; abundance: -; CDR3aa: CASSVGLAVNYEQYF; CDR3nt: TGTGCCAGCAGCGTAGGACTAGCGGTAAACTACGAGCAGTACTTC
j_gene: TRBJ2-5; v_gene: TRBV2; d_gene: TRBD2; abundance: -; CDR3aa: CASTGGLAGGETQYF; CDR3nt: TGTGCCAGCACTGGTGGCCTAGCGGGAGGAGAGACCCAGTACTTC
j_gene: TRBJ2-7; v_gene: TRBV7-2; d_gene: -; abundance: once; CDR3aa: CASSLVAQGGVYEQYF; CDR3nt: TGTGCCAGCAGCTTAGTCGCCCAGGGCGGTGTCTACGAGCAGTACTTC
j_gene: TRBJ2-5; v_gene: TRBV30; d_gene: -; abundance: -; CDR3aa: CAWSTGTETQYF; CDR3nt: TGTGCCTGGAGTACGGGAACCGAGACCCAGTACTTC
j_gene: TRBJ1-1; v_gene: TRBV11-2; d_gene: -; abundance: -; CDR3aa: CASSVSGSTEAFF; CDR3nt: TGTGCCAGCAGCGTTTCAGGGTCGACTGAAGCTTTCTTT
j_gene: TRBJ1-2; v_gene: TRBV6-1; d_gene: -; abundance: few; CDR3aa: CASSPQQGYGYTF; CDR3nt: TGTGCCAGCAGTCCCCAACAGGGCTATGGCTACACCTTC
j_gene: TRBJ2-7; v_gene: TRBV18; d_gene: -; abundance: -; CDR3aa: CASSPSSPRYEQYF; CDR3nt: TGTGCCAGCTCACCATCCTCACCTAGGTACGAGCAGTACTTC
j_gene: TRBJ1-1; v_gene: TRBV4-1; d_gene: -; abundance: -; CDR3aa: CASSQGAGVMNTEAFF; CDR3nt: TGCGCCAGCAGCCAGGGGGCGGGAGTCATGAACACTGAAGCTTTCTTT
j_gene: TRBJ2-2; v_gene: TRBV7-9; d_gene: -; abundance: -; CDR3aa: CASSFNRVRTGELFF; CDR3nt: TGTGCCAGCAGCTTTAACAGGGTGCGCACCGGGGAGCTGTTTTTT
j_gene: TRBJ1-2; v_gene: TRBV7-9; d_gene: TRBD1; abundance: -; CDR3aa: CASSLAGTGGSYGYTF; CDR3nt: TGTGCCAGCAGCTTAGCCGGGACAGGGGGCTCTTATGGCTACACCTTC
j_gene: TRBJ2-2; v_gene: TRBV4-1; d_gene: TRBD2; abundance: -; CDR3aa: CASSQGILAGGPGTGELFF; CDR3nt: TGCGCCAGCAGCCAAGGTATCCTAGCGGGAGGGCCGGGCACCGGGGAGCTGTTTTTT
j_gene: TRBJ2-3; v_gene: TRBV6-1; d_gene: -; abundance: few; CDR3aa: CASSERWGTSTDTQYF; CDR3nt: TGTGCCAGCAGTGAAAGGTGGGGGACTAGCACAGATACGCAGTATTTT
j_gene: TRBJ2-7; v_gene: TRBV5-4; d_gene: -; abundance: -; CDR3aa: CASSLRGQIPYEQYF; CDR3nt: TGTGCCAGCAGCTTGCGCGGACAGATCCCCTACGAGCAGTACTTC
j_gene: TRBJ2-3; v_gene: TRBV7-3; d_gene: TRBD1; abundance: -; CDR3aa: CASSWGQRADTQYF; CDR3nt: TGTGCCAGCAGCTGGGGACAGAGGGCAGATACGCAGTATTTT
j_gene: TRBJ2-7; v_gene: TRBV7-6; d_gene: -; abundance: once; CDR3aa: CASSFGDEQYF; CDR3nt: TGTGCCAGCAGCTTCGGGGACGAGCAGTACTTC
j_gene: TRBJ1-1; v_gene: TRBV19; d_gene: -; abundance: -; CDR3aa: CASSIQGNTEAFF; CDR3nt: TGTGCCAGTAGTATTCAGGGAAACACTGAAGCTTTCTTT
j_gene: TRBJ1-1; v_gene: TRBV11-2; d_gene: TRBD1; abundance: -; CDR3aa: CASSRDRARAFF; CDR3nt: TGTGCCAGCAGCCGTGACAGGGCGAGGGCTTTCTTT
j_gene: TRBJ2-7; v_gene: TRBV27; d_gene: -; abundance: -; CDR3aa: CASSSVPTQGEQYF; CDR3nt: TGTGCCAGCAGCTCTGTCCCGACACAGGGCGAGCAGTACTTC
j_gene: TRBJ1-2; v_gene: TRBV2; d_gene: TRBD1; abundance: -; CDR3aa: CASRGQGDYGYTF; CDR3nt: TGTGCCAGCAGAGGACAGGGCGACTATGGCTACACCTTC
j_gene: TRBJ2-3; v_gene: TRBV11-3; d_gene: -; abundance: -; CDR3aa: CASSLVRGGDTQYF; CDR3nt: TGTGCCAGCAGCTTAGTACGAGGAGGGGATACGCAGTATTTT
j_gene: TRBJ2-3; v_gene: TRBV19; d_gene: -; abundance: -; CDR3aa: CASSKTVRTDTQYF; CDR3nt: TGTGCCAGTAGTAAGACAGTCCGCACAGATACGCAGTATTTT
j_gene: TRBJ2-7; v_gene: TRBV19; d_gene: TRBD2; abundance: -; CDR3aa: CASSMGTSGIAYEQYF; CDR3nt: TGTGCCAGCAGTATGGGGACTAGCGGGATCGCCTACGAGCAGTACTTC
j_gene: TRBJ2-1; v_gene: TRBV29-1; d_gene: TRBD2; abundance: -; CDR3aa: CSVGLAGNEQFF; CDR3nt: TGCAGCGTTGGACTAGCGGGCAATGAGCAGTTCTTC
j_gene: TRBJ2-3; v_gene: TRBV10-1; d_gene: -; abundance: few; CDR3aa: CASSYSTDTQYF; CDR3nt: TGCGCCAGCAGCTACAGTACAGATACGCAGTATTTT
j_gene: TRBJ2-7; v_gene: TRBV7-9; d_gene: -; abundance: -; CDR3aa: CASSRDTSYEQYF; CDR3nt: TGTGCCAGCAGTCGGGACACGTCCTACGAGCAGTACTTC
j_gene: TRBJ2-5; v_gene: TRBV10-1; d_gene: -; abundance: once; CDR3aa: CASSGTLGETQYF; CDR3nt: TGCGCCAGCAGTGGGACTTTGGGGGAGACCCAGTACTTC
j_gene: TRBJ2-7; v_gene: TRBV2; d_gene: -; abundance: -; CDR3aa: CASSDGEPQYF; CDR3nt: TGTGCCAGCAGTGACGGGGAGCCGCAGTACTTC
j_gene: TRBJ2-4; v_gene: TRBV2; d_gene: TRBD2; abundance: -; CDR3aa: CASSFGGGTKNIQYF; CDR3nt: TGTGCCAGCAGTTTCGGGGGGGGAACCAAAAACATTCAGTACTTC
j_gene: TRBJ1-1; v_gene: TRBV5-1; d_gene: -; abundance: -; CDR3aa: CASSLESLLNTEAFF; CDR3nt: TGCGCCAGCAGCTTGGAGAGCCTCCTGAACACTGAAGCTTTCTTT
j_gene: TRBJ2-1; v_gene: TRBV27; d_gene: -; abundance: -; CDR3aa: CASSAYRGYNEQFF; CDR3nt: TGTGCCAGCAGTGCTTACCGGGGGTACAATGAGCAGTTCTTC
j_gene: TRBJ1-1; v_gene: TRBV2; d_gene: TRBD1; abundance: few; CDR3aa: CASSDEAGQTNTEAFF; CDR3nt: TGTGCCAGCAGTGACGAGGCGGGACAGACGAACACTGAAGCTTTCTTT
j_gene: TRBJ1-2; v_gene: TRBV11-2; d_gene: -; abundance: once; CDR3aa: CASSLPRPLSNREGYGYTF; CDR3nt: TGTGCCAGCAGCTTACCTCGGCCCCTCTCAAACAGGGAGGGCTATGGCTACACCTTC
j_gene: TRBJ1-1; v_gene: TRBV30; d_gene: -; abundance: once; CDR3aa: CGFGRDTEAFF; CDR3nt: TGTGGTTTCGGGCGGGACACTGAAGCTTTCTTT
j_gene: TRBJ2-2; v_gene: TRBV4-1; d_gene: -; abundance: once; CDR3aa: CASSPGWALNTGELFF; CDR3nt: TGCGCCAGCAGCCCTGGGTGGGCTTTGAACACCGGGGAGCTGTTTTTT
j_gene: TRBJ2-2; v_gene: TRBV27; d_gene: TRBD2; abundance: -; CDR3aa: CASSITRLAGGPGTGELFF; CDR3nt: TGTGCCAGCAGTATAACCCGACTAGCGGGAGGGCCGGGTACCGGGGAGCTGTTTTTT
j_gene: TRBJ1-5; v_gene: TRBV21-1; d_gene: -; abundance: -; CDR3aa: CASKDSSNQPQHF; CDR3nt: TGTGCCAGCAAAGACAGTAGCAATCAGCCCCAGCATTTT
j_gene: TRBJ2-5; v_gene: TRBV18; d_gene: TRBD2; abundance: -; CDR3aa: CASSPPGLVQETQYF; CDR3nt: TGTGCCAGCTCACCACCGGGACTAGTCCAAGAGACCCAGTACTTC
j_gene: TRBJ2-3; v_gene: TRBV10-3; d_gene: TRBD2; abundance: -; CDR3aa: CAISAWGLASSTDTQYF; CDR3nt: TGTGCCATCAGTGCATGGGGACTAGCGTCTAGCACAGATACGCAGTATTTT
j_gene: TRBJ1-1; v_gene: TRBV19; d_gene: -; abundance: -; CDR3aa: CASSIVNTGVNTEAFF; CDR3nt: TGTGCCAGTAGTATAGTGAATACAGGAGTGAACACTGAAGCTTTCTTT
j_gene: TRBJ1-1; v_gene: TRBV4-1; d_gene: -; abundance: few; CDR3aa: CASSQDLGGRAFF; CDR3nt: TGCGCCAGCAGCCAAGATTTGGGGGGACGAGCTTTCTTT
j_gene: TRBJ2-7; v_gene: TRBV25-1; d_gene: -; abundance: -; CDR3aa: CASKGLGQTQYF; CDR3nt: TGTGCCAGCAAAGGACTCGGACAGACGCAGTACTTC
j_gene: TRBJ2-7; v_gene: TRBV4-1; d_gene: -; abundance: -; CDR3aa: CASSQDRSCEQYF; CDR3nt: TGCGCCAGCAGCCAAGATCGTTCCTGCGAGCAGTACTTC
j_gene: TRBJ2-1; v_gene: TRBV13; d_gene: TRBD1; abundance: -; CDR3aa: CASSPEGDRGPVVGQFF; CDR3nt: TGTGCCAGCAGCCCAGAGGGGGACAGGGGCCCTGTGGTAGGGCAGTTCTTC
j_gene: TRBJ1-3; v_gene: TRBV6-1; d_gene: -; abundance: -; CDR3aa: CASSIFGSSGNTIYF; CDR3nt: TGTGCCAGCAGCATCTTTGGCAGCTCTGGAAACACCATATATTTT
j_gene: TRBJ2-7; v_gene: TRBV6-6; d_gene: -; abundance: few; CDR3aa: CASSPAEVNEQYF; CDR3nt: TGTGCCAGCAGCCCAGCTGAGGTTAACGAGCAGTACTTC
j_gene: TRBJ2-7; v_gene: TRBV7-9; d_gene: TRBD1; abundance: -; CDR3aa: CASSPGTGKAYEQYF; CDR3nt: TGTGCCAGCAGCCCTGGGACAGGGAAGGCCTACGAGCAGTACTTC
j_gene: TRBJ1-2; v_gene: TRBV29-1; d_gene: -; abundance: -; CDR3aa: CSATGTNYGYTF; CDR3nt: TGCAGCGCCACAGGGACTAACTATGGCTACACCTTC
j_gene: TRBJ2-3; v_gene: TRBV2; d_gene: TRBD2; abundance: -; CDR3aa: CASRGLREAADTQYF; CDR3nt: TGTGCCAGCAGAGGACTCCGGGAGGCTGCAGATACGCAGTATTTT
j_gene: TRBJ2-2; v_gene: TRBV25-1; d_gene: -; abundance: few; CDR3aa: CASSEWAGGAGELFF; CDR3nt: TGTGCCAGCAGTGAATGGGCAGGAGGCGCCGGGGAGCTGTTTTTT
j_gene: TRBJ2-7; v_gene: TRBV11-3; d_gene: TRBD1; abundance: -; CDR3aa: CASSYGQGYEQYF; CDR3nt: TGTGCCAGCAGCTACGGACAGGGCTACGAGCAGTACTTC
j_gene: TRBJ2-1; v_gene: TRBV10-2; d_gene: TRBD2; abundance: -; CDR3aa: CASIERESYNEQFF; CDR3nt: TGCGCCAGCATAGAGCGGGAGAGCTACAATGAGCAGTTCTTC
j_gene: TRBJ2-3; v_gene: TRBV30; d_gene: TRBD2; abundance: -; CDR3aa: CAWIPGGSTDTQYF; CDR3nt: TGTGCCTGGATCCCGGGAGGATCCACAGATACGCAGTATTTT
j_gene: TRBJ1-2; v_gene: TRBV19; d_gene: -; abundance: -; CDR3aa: CASQLSTNYGYTF; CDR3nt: TGTGCCAGCCAACTGAGCACTAACTATGGCTACACCTTC